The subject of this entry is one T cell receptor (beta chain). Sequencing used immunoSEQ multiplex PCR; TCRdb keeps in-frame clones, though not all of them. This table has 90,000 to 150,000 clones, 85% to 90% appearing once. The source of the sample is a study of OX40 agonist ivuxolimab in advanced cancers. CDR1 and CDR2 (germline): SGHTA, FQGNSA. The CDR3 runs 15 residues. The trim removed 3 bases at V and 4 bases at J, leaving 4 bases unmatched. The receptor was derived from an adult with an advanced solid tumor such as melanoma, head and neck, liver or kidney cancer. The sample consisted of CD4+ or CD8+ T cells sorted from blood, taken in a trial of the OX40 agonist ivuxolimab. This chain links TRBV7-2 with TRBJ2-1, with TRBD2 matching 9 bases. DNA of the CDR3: TGTGCCAGCAGCTTGTTAGCGGGGGTTTACAATGAGCAGTTCTTC. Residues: CASSLLAGVYNEQFF.